This record concerns one TCR beta chain sequence. Its antigen is currently unknown. Some clones are missing from TCRdb's copy, which holds only in-frame ones; the method was immunoSEQ multiplex PCR. This sample has around 550,000 clones, with around 96% found just once. CD4+ cells yielded CD45RA+ naive and CD45RA-negative memory subsets. This sample is part of a study of shared clonotypes between healthy human individuals. As for the study in general: Two women and a few men aged 18 to 49 served as donors.

V shed 3 bases and J shed 6 bases, with 12 bases lying between them. Germline V gene lookup returns CDR1 SNHLY and CDR2 FYNNEI. The CDR3 has 14 residues. Findings and caveats of the study: Sequencing of the sorted subsets was shown by rarefaction to be incomplete despite large depth.

The sequenced sample was naive CD4+ T cells sorted from blood. Stated subset: CD45RA+ positively selected. The gene calls are TRBV2 and TRBJ1-5; D is uncertain. The TCR originated in a woman aged 30 to 39 in good health. The CDR3 region is CASSEIPGVQPQHF. The DNA of the CDR3 is TGTGCCAGCAGTGAGATTCCGGGAGTTCAGCCCCAGCATTTT.